The 3 T cell receptor beta chains below were found in one sample sequenced in a study of early T cells in non-severe SARS-CoV-2 infection. MiXCR, run by TCRdb on the 5' RACE reads, gives a single entry per CDR3 protein. In the table there are roughly 83,000 distinct CDR3 sequences, approximately 12% of which are singletons. This sample comprised whole blood, obtained at baseline. Receptors originate from an adult who was a healthcare worker with PCR-confirmed SARS-CoV-2 infection or an uninfected control (not recorded which).

This clonotype was detected only a few times. The DNA for the CDR3 is TGTGCCACCAGCGGGACATTAGACACAGATACGCAGTATTTT. It is translated as CATSGTLDTDTQYF. The chain uses TRBV24-1 and TRBJ2-3; weak D call: TRBD1 (6 bases). Germline loops: CDR1 KGHDR, CDR2 SFDVKD. V dropped 7 bases and J dropped 2 bases, with 12 bases sitting between them. The CDR3 consists of 14 residues.

This clonotype was counted at least ten times. V gene TRBV7-2 combines with J gene TRBJ2-7; D is tentatively TRBD1 or TRBD2 (5 bases each). There are 16 residues in the CDR3. Trimming took off 4 bases at V and 0 bases at J, with 16 bases between the two ends. Per germline, CDR1 SGHTA and CDR2 FQGNSA. The CDR3 here is CASSSAGAPSSYEQYF. For the CDR3, the DNA is TGTGCCAGCAGCTCCGCCGGGGCCCCGAGCTCCTACGAGCAGTACTTC.

This clonotype was counted at least ten times. The chain is built from TRBV7-9 and TRBJ2-6; D unresolved. V shed 3 bases and J shed 4 bases, with 4 bases lying between them. CDR1 is SEHNR, CDR2 FQNEAQ, per germline (reference sequence). The CDR3 runs 13 residues. The CDR3 is CASSFGGANVLTF. The DNA of the CDR3 is TGTGCCAGCAGCTTTGGAGGGGCCAACGTCCTGACTTTC.